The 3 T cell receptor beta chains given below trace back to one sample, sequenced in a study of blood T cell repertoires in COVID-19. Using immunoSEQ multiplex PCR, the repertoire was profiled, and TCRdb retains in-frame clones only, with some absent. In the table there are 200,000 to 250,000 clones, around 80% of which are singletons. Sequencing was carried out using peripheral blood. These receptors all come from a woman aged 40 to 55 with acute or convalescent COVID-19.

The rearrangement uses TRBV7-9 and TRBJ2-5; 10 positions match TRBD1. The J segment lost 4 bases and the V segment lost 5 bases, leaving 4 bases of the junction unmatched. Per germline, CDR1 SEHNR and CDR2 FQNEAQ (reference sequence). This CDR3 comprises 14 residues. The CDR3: CASSPGQGRETQYF. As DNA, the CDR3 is TGTGCCAGCAGCCCGGGACAGGGGCGAGAGACCCAGTACTTC.

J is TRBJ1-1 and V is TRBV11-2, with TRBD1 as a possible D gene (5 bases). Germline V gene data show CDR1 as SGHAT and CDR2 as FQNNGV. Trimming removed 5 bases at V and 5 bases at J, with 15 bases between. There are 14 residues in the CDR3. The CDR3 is CASSRGGAGTEAFF. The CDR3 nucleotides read TGTGCCAGCAGCCGAGGCGGGGCGGGGACTGAAGCTTTCTTT.

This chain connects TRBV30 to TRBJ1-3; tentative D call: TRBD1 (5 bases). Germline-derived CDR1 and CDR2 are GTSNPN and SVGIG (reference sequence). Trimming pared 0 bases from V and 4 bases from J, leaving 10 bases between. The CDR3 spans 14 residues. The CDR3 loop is CAWSVGVEGNTIYF. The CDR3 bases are TGTGCCTGGAGTGTAGGGGTGGAAGGAAACACCATATATTTT.